The 31 T cell receptor beta chains presented below share a single source sample, sequenced in a study of pediatric ulcerative colitis. The protocol was immunoSEQ multiplex PCR, while the TCRdb copy is restricted to in-frame clones and leaves out a portion. In the table there are tens of thousands of clones, about 81% of which are singletons. The rectum was sampled with one to two pinch biopsies at colonoscopy. Sequencing input: gut tissue. The receptor source for this set is a boy younger than 18 with severe ulcerative colitis.

This sequence joins TRBV2 and TRBJ2-7, with a weak D call TRBD1 (6 bases). There are 15 residues in the CDR3. Germline assignment: CDR1 SNHLY and CDR2 FYNNEI. Trimming removed 7 bases from V and 2 bases from J, with 18 bases in between. Here the CDR3 reads CASNARTALTYEQYF. CDR3 DNA: TGTGCCAGCAATGCCCGGACAGCCCTCACCTACGAGCAGTACTTC. Combining the CDR3 with reference TRBV2 and TRBJ2-7 gives the whole variable domain EPEVTQTPSHQVTQMGQEVILRCVPISNHLYFYWYRQILGQKVEFLVSFYNNEISEKSEIFDDQFSVERPDGSNFTLKIRSTKLEDSAMYFCASNARTALTYEQYFGPGTRLTVT.

The chain combines TRBV16 with TRBJ2-1; TRBD1 aligns across 7 bases. Trimming took 2 bases from V and 0 from J; bases not matched to a gene: 1. In germline, CDR1 is KGHSY, CDR2 FQNENV. This CDR3 has 15 amino acids. The DNA for the CDR3 is TGTGCCAGCAGCCAACGACAGGGCTCCTACAATGAGCAGTTCTTC. Amino acids: CASSQRQGSYNEQFF.

The CDR3 region has the DNA TGCGCCAGCAGCCAAGATCGGGCCGCGGGGGAGGCCGAGCAGTACTTC. This translates into CASSQDRAAGEAEQYF. The chain carries TRBV4-1 and TRBJ2-7, with 7 bases lining up with TRBD2. The CDR3 has 16 residues. The ends lost 0 bases at V and 6 bases at J; junction bases unmatched: 11. CDR1 MGHRA and CDR2 YSYEKL come from the germline V gene.

V usage is TRBV28 and J usage is TRBJ2-4, with TRBD1 matching 9 bases. Germline CDR1 MDHEN, CDR2 SYDVKM. The CDR3 is made up of 15 amino acids. J gave up 2 bases and V 8 bases, and 7 bases lay outside the gene matches. The DNA for the CDR3 is TGTGCCAGCCAAGCCGGGACAGGGACCAAAAACATTCAGTACTTC. Translation gives CASQAGTGTKNIQYF.

This chain joins TRBV11-2 and TRBJ2-4, with D perhaps matching TRBD1 (6 bases). V dropped 5 bases and J dropped 9 bases, with 17 bases sitting between them. The CDR3 has 14 residues. Germline CDR1 reads SGHAT; CDR2 reads FQNNGV. The DNA for the CDR3 is TGTGCCAGCAGCCCGACAGGTCGGTTGGGCATTCAGTACTTC. Protein sequence: CASSPTGRLGIQYF.

The V call is TRBV5-1, the J call TRBJ2-7, with 9 bases fitting TRBD1. In germline, CDR1 is SGHRS, CDR2 YFSETQ. The CDR3 covers 14 residues. V lost 3 bases and J lost 7; bases outside the gene matches: 8. CDR3 sequence reads: CASSSPGQGREQYF. DNA for the CDR3: TGCGCCAGCAGCTCCCCGGGACAGGGAAGAGAGCAGTACTTC.

This clone is large (0.1 to 1%) by share. V and J are TRBV7-9 and TRBJ2-7; 9 bases are shared with TRBD1. CDR1 and CDR2 from the germline V gene are SEHNR and FQNEAQ (reference sequence). CDR3 length: 14 residues. The V segment lost 3 bases and the J segment 3 bases; nucleotides outside the gene matches: 3. CDR3 bases: TGTGCCAGCAGCTTCCGGGACAGGGTCTACGAGCAGTACTTC. Its protein product is CASSFRDRVYEQYF.

The chain links TRBV2 to TRBJ1-5; D may be TRBD1 (6 bases). CDR1 and CDR2 from the germline V gene are SNHLY and FYNNEI. This CDR3 region has 17 residues. Trimming removed 4 bases at V and 5 bases at J, with 21 bases between. The CDR3 nucleotides are TGTGCCAGCAGTGGGCAGGGGCATACTTTGGGATATCAGCCCCAGCATTTT. It specifies CASSGQGHTLGYQPQHF.

This clone has just a few counts. The rearrangement uses TRBV4-1 and TRBJ1-5; D gene unclear. This CDR3 is built from 12 residues. Germline V CDR1 and CDR2: MGHRA, YSYEKL. V lost 1 base to trimming and J lost 9 bases, with 7 bases between them. The CDR3 here is CASSQGEVPQHF. CDR3 DNA sequence: TGCGCCAGCAGCCAAGGGGAGGTGCCCCAGCATTTT.

This chain connects TRBV6-5 to TRBJ2-5; 7 positions agree with TRBD1. Trimming at V came to 6 bases and at J to 2 bases, leaving 6 bases not matched to a gene. Germline CDR1 MNHEY, CDR2 SVGAGI. This CDR3 comprises 14 residues. The CDR3 region has the DNA TGTGCCAGCAGAACCCCAGGGGGACAAGAGACCCAGTACTTC. Translation gives CASRTPGGQETQYF.

This sequence joins TRBV5-1 and TRBJ2-1, with D possibly matching TRBD1 (6 bases). The CDR3 spans 14 residues. Germline CDR1 is SGHRS and CDR2 is YFSETQ. V shed 3 bases and J shed 7 bases, with 14 bases lying between them. Here the CDR3 reads CASSWTDLPNEQFF. The DNA of the CDR3 is TGCGCCAGCAGCTGGACAGACCTACCGAATGAGCAGTTCTTC. The whole variable domain, remainder taken from reference TRBV5-1 and TRBJ2-1, is KAGVTQTPRYLIKTRGQQVTLSCSPISGHRSVSWYQQTPGQGLQFLFEYFSETQRNKGNFPGRFSGRQFSNSRSEMNVSTLELGDSALYLCASSWTDLPNEQFFGPGTRLTVL.

The chain is built from TRBV6-1 and TRBJ2-7; D ambiguous. With 4 bases removed from V and 2 bases from J, the gap between germline ends came to 9 bases. The CDR3 is 13 residues long. Germline V CDR1 and CDR2: MNHNS, SASEGT. The CDR3 DNA sequence: TGTGCCAGCAGTGGGGAAGGAGCCTACGAGCAGTACTTC. Translation: CASSGEGAYEQYF.

The J gene is TRBJ2-3, the V gene TRBV9, with 7 bases fitting TRBD1. The CDR3 is 16 residues long. The V gene end was trimmed by 4 bases and the J gene end by 1 base; junction bases not matched to a gene: 9. CDR1 and CDR2 from the germline V gene are SGDLS and YYNGEE. CDR3 protein: CASSLRQGYGTDTQYF. CDR3 in DNA: TGTGCCAGCAGCTTGAGACAGGGATACGGCACAGATACGCAGTATTTT.

This chain uses TRBV29-1 with TRBJ1-2, with D perhaps TRBD1 (5 bases). Germline CDR1 SQVTM, CDR2 ANQGSEA. The CDR3 is 12 amino acids. V was clipped by 8 bases and J by 5 bases, with 15 bases between them. The DNA for the CDR3 is TGCAGCTGCAGGGTCACGGGATATGGCTACACCTTC. Translated, it gives CSCRVTGYGYTF. Supplemented by reference TRBV29-1 and TRBJ1-2, the full variable domain reads SAVISQKPSRDICQRGTSLTIQCQVDSQVTMMFWYRQQPGQSLTLIATANQGSEATYESGFVIDKFPISRPNLTFSTLTVSNMSPEDSSIYLCSCRVTGYGYTFGSGTRLTVV.

J is TRBJ2-1 and V is TRBV7-2, with TRBD2 matching 9 bases. The V gene end was trimmed by 5 bases and the J gene end by 7 bases; junction bases not matched to a gene: 18. CDR3 size: 18 residues. CDR1 and CDR2 from the germline V gene are SGHTA and FQGNSA. The CDR3: CASSQVVSGGIEGNEQFF. CDR3 DNA sequence: TGTGCCAGCAGCCAAGTGGTTAGCGGGGGCATAGAGGGGAATGAGCAGTTCTTC.

This clone was seen just once. The rearrangement joins TRBV5-1 to TRBJ2-7; D possibly corresponds to TRBD2 (5 bases). The CDR3 sequence is 12 residues long. The V gene lost 0 bases and the J gene lost 7 bases, with 8 bases spanning the gap. Germline V CDR1 and CDR2: SGHRS, YFSETQ. Written as DNA, the CDR3 is TGCGCCAGCAGCTTGGAAGGCGGGGAGCAGTACTTC. Translated, it gives CASSLEGGEQYF. Together with reference TRBV5-1 and TRBJ2-7, the CDR3 gives the full variable domain: KAGVTQTPRYLIKTRGQQVTLSCSPISGHRSVSWYQQTPGQGLQFLFEYFSETQRNKGNFPGRFSGRQFSNSRSEMNVSTLELGDSALYLCASSLEGGEQYFGPGTRLTVT.

The table lists this clone with a few counts. The chain recombines TRBV11-1 with TRBJ1-3; weak D call: TRBD1 (6 bases). Germline assignment: CDR1 SGHAT and CDR2 FQDESV (reference sequence). Trimming left V 5 bases short and J 0 bases short, with 14 bases between. This CDR3 comprises 16 residues. Written as DNA, the CDR3 is TGTGCCAGCAGCCAGTCGGGACATCACTCTGGAAACACCATATATTTT. It yields the protein CASSQSGHHSGNTIYF.

The sample holds a few counts of this clone. The chain uses TRBV6-1 and TRBJ2-7; 8 bases are shared with TRBD1. In germline, CDR1 is MNHNS, CDR2 SASEGT. The CDR3 consists of 14 residues. The V gene end was trimmed by 6 bases and the J gene end by 4 bases; junction bases not matched to a gene: 8. CDR3 nucleotide sequence: TGTGCCAGCAGGGCCGACAGGGGTTCGTACGAGCAGTACTTC. Its protein is CASRADRGSYEQYF.

The gene calls are TRBV19 and TRBJ1-5; possibly TRBD1 for D (5 bases). V was shortened by 3 bases and J by 4 bases, with 19 bases between the two germline ends. From germline, CDR1 is LNHDA and CDR2 SQIVND (reference sequence). The CDR3 is 17 residues long. The CDR3: CASSITSAAGINQPQHF. In DNA form, the CDR3 reads TGTGCCAGTAGTATCACATCGGCGGCAGGGATAAATCAGCCCCAGCATTTT.

This clone was seen more than once but under ten times. CDR3 sequence reads: CASSYGERNSPLHF. CDR3 in DNA: TGTGCCAGCAGTTACGGGGAGAGGAATTCACCCCTCCACTTT. V and J are TRBV6-5 and TRBJ1-6; D gene unclear. Trimming cost V 2 bases and J 7 bases, with 9 bases left between them. The CDR3 runs 14 residues. CDR1 MNHEY and CDR2 SVGAGI come from the germline V gene.

V and J are TRBV28 and TRBJ1-5, with a weak D call TRBD1 (6 bases). The germline CDR1 and CDR2 sequences are MDHEN and SYDVKM. This CDR3 contains 16 residues. V lost 2 bases to trimming and J lost 1 base, with 12 bases between them. CDR3 nucleotide sequence: TGTGCCAGCAGTTTACGGGCAGGGACAAGCAATCAGCCCCAGCATTTT. Residues: CASSLRAGTSNQPQHF.

The chain carries TRBV2 and TRBJ1-1, with D hard to call. The CDR3 sequence is 14 residues long. The V end was cut by 5 bases, the J end by 0 bases, with 10 bases between. Germline CDR1 is SNHLY and CDR2 is FYNNEI. CDR3 sequence: CASSSGRVNTEAFF. In nucleotides, the CDR3 is TGTGCCAGCAGTAGTGGACGGGTGAACACTGAAGCTTTCTTT.

There are a few counts of this clone. The chain joins TRBV18 to TRBJ1-1; D gene uncertain. The CDR3 is 11 residues long. CDR1 is KGHSH, CDR2 LQKENI, per germline. The V gene lost 2 bases and the J gene lost 4 bases, with 2 bases spanning the gap. The CDR3 nucleotides read TGTGCCAGCTCACCAAGCACTGAAGCTTTCTTT. Amino acids: CASSPSTEAFF.

The chain recombines TRBV18 with TRBJ1-3; TRBD1 matches at 7 bases. V was pared by 1 base and J by 0 bases, with 9 bases of the junction left unmatched. Germline lookup yields CDR1 KGHSH and CDR2 LQKENI. The CDR3 has 18 amino acids. This CDR3 is CASSPQRQGVGSGNTIYF. The CDR3, as DNA: TGTGCCAGCTCACCACAGCGGCAGGGGGTTGGCTCTGGAAACACCATATATTTT. Drawing the rest from reference TRBV18 and TRBJ1-3, the complete variable domain is NAGVMQNPRHLVRRRGQEARLRCSPMKGHSHVYWYRQLPEEGLKFMVYLQKENIIDESGMPKERFSAEFPKEGPSILRIQQVVRGDSAAYFCASSPQRQGVGSGNTIYFGEGSWLTVV.

The chain is built from TRBV2 and TRBJ2-5; 9 bases line up with TRBD1. The CDR3 is 13 amino acids. Germline CDR1 is SNHLY and CDR2 is FYNNEI. V lost 6 bases, J lost 5 bases, and 4 bases stayed unmatched. The CDR3 coding sequence is TGTGCCAGCAGACCCGACAGGGGGGAGACCCAGTACTTC. Residues: CASRPDRGETQYF.

V gene TRBV5-6 combines with J gene TRBJ1-1; D remains unclear. Germline CDR1 and CDR2: SGHDT and YYEEEE. V lost 7 bases to trimming and J lost 7 bases, with 17 bases between them. This CDR3 has 13 amino acids. In DNA, the CDR3 is TGTGCCAGCGCCGTCCTTGCCTCGAGTGAAGCTTTCTTT. Its translation is CASAVLASSEAFF. The entire variable domain, with the rest obtained from reference TRBV5-6 and TRBJ1-1, is as follows: DAGVTQSPTHLIKTRGQQVTLRCSPKSGHDTVSWYQQALGQGPQFIFQYYEEEERQRGNFPDRFSGHQFPNYSSELNVNALLLGDSALYLCASAVLASSEAFFGQGTRLTVV.

The V call is TRBV7-3, the J call TRBJ2-7, with TRBD1 identical over 8 bases. The CDR3 covers 15 residues. Germline V lookup: CDR1 SGHTA, CDR2 FQGTGA. Trimming took 5 bases from V and 3 from J; bases not matched to a gene: 9. CDR3 region: CASSASGTGLYEQYF. Here the CDR3 DNA reads TGTGCCAGCAGCGCCTCCGGGACAGGACTCTACGAGCAGTACTTC.

This clone was observed a few times. The chain uses TRBV19 and TRBJ1-2; 8 bases map to TRBD1. The germline CDR1 and CDR2 sequences are LNHDA and SQIVND (reference sequence). With 9 bases clipped from V and 6 bases from J, the junction kept 15 bases outside the gene matches. The CDR3 is 15 residues long. This chain's CDR3 is CASGTGPSRGNGYTF. The CDR3 nucleotides are TGTGCCAGCGGGACAGGACCATCTCGGGGAAATGGCTACACCTTC.

CDR3 coding DNA: TGTGCCAGCAGTGCTCGGGAAGGAGATACGCAGTATTTT. Protein sequence: CASSAREGDTQYF. The chain joins TRBV2 to TRBJ2-3; possible D gene TRBD2, 5 bases. The ends were cut back, 4 bases at V and 5 bases at J, with 10 bases in the middle. CDR3 size: 13 residues. From germline, CDR1 is SNHLY and CDR2 FYNNEI.

The gene calls are TRBV18 and TRBJ1-5, with 10 bases lining up with TRBD1. The CDR3 sequence is 16 residues long. The V gene end was trimmed by 2 bases and the J gene end by 4 bases; junction bases not matched to a gene: 5. CDR1 and CDR2 from the germline V gene are KGHSH and LQKENI. The CDR3 here is CASSPETGGSNQPQHF. The CDR3 DNA reads TGTGCCAGCTCACCAGAGACAGGGGGCTCGAATCAGCCCCAGCATTTT.

A single count supports this clone. The chain employs TRBV7-8 and TRBJ2-7; TRBD1 aligns across 8 bases. The CDR3 has 18 amino acids. Germline CDR1 reads SGHVS; CDR2 reads FQNEAQ. Trimming at V came to 1 base and at J to 6 bases, leaving 17 bases not matched to a gene. The CDR3 DNA reads TGTGCCAGCAGCTTAGGTAGTGCAGGGGGCGCAATCACCGCCGAGCAGTACTTC. Translating gives CASSLGSAGGAITAEQYF.